This TCR beta chain was identified during a study of Ad26.COV2.S vaccination and SARS-CoV-2 variants. Only in-frame clones appear in the TCRdb table, and some are missing; sequencing was by immunoSEQ multiplex PCR. The sample holds about 350,000 clones, 86% seen once. In germline, CDR1 is SNHLY, CDR2 FYNNEI. V lost 3 bases to trimming and J lost 5 bases, with 16 bases between them. This CDR3 has 15 amino acids. This clone was seen a handful of times. The sample's treatment: roughly 20 received Ad26.COV2.S at low or high dose, single or two shots; about 5 received placebo; per-sample allocation not given. Repertoires come from day 63 after the first vaccine or placebo injection.

The V call is TRBV2, the J call TRBJ1-2; D uncertain. This TCR was recovered from a person between 18 and 60 years old who received the Ad26.COV2.S COVID-19 vaccine or a placebo. Here the sequenced sample was peripheral blood, taken in a trial of Ad26.COV2.S vaccine versus placebo. The CDR3 loop reads CASSDVSPIGYGYTF. The CDR3, as DNA: TGTGCCAGCAGTGACGTCTCCCCTATAGGGTATGGCTACACCTTC.